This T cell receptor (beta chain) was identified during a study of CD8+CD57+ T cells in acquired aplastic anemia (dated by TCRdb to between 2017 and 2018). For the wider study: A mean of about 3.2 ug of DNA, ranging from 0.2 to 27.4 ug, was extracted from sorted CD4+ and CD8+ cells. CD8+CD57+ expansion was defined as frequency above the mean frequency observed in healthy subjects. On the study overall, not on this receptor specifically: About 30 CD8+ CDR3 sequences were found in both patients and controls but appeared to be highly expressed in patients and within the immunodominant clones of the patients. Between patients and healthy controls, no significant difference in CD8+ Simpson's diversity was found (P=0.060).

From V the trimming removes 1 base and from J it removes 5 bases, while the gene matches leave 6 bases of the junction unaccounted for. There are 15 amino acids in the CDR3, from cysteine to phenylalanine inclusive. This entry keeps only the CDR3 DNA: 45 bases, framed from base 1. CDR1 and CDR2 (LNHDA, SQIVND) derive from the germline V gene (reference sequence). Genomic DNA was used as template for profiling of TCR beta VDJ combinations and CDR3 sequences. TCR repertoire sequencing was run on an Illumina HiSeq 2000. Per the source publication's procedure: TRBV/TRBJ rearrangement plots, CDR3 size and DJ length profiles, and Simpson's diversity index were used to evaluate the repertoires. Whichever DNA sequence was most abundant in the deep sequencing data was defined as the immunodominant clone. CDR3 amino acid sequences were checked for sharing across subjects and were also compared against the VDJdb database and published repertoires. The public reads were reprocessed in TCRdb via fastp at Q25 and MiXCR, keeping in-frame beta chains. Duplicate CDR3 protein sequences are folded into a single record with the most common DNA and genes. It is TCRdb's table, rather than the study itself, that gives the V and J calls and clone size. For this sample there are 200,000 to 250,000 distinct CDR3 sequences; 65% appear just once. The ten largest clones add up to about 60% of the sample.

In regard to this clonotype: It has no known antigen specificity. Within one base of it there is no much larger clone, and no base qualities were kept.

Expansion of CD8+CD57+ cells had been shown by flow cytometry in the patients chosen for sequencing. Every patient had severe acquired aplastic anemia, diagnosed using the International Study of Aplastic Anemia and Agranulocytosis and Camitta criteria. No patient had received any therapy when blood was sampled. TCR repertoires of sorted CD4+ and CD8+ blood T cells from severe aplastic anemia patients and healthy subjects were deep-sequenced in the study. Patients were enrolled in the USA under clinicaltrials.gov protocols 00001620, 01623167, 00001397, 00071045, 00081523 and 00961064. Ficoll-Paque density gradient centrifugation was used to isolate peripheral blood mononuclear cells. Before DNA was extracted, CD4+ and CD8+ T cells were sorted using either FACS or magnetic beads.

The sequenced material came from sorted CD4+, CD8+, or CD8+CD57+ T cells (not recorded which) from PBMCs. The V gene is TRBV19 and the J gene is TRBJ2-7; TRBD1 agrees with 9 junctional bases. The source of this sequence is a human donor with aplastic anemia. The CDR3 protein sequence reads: CASSIVGQGMNEQYF. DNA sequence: TGTGCCAGTAGTATAGTAGGACAGGGGATGAACGAGCAGTACTTC.